This paragraph reports one TCR beta chain. This record belongs to a study of T-cell reconstitution after alpha-beta-depleted transplantation in children. This CDR3 is 15 amino acids long. Trimming shortened V by 6 bases and J by 0 bases, and 12 bases separated the two germline ends. Germline assignment: CDR1 ENHRY and CDR2 SYGVKD. Unique molecular identifiers were used to barcode this TCRbeta library. TCRdb re-derived calls from the PCR reads in MiXCR, one entry per CDR3 protein. The sample carries around 580,000 distinct CDR3 sequences, 27% recorded once. The specimen comprised PBMCs, sampled before TCRalphabeta/CD19-depleted stem cell transplant. The chain combines TRBV10-3 with TRBJ2-1; a weak D match, TRBD2 (5 bases). The receptor comes from a boy younger than two with Wiskott-Aldrich syndrome, due to receive a stem cell transplant. CDR3 DNA: TGTGCCATCAGCGATTTAGCGCCCTCCTACAATGAGCAGTTCTTC. Its protein is CAISDLAPSYNEQFF.